This TCR beta chain was recovered during a study of T cell responses to AZD1222 COVID-19 vaccine. On this clone: The antigen is not known.

Points from the study as a whole: Unmutated variant regions reportedly attract nearly half of all spike-specific TCRs. Breadth and depth of Spike-specific TCRs rose after two AZD1222 doses.

The CDR3 sequence is 15 residues long. Per the germline V gene, CDR1 is SGHDT and CDR2 is YYEEEE. Trimming took 1 base from V and 4 from J, leaving 14 bases between them. Only in-frame clones appear in the TCRdb table, and some are missing; sequencing was by immunoSEQ multiplex PCR. The data show about 170,000 clones, 80% to 95% seen once. The chain combines TRBV5-6 with TRBJ1-2; D gene uncertain. The source material was peripheral blood, sampled on day 0 of AZD1222 vaccination. This TCR was sampled from an adult in good health. CDR3: CASSLRAGMSYGYTF. In DNA form, the CDR3 reads TGTGCCAGCAGCTTGAGGGCAGGAATGTCCTATGGCTACACCTTC.